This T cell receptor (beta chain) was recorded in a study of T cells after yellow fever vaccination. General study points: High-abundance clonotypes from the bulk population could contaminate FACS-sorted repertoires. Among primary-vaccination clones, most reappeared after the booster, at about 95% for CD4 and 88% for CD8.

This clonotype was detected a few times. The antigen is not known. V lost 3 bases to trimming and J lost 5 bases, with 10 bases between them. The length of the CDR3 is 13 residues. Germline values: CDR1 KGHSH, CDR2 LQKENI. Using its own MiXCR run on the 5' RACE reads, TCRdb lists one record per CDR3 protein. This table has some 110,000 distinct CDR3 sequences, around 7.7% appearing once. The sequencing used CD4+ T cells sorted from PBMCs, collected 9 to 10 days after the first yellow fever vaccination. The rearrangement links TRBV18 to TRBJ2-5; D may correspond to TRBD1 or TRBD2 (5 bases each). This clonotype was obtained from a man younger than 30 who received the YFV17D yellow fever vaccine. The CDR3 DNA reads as TGTGCCAGCTCACCGGGGGTAATGGAGACCCAGTACTTC. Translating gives CASSPGVMETQYF.